Presented here are 8 T cell receptor beta chains from one specimen sequenced in a study of cytomegalovirus exposure and HLA in healthy donors. With 60 Vbeta and 13 Jbeta primers, the PCR was carried out. Assay: immunoSEQ multiplex PCR; the TCRdb copy retains only in-frame clones and omits some. In the table there are under 200,000 clones, about 70% of which are singletons. What was sequenced was PBMCs. These receptors all come from a woman in her forties in good health and CMV-seropositive.

The chain employs TRBV4-3 and TRBJ2-2; D may be TRBD1 (6 bases). Germline CDR1 reads LGHNA; CDR2 reads YSLEER. Trimming left V 3 bases short and J 7 bases short, with 15 bases between. This CDR3 spans 15 amino acids. The CDR3 nucleotides are TGCGCCAGCAGCCAGACGACAGGATCCCACGGGGAGCTGTTTTTT. It encodes CASSQTTGSHGELFF.

To note about this clone: The germline gene is not matched at one end of the junction; a read error may be the cause. The chain links TRBV25-1 to TRBJ1-5; 7 bases align to TRBD1. The germline V gene encodes CDR1 MGHDK and CDR2 SYGVNS. The CDR3 is made up of 15 amino acids. The CDR3 DNA reads as TGTGCCAGCAGTGGAGACAGGGAGTACGATCAGCCCCAGAATTTT. Translated: CASSGDREYDQPQNF.

The chain employs TRBV14 and TRBJ2-7, with D uncertain. There are 15 residues in the CDR3. The V and J ends lost 4 bases and 1 base respectively, with 14 bases between them. Germline-derived CDR1 and CDR2 are SGHDN and FVKESK. The CDR3 protein is CASSRDNSGSYEQYF. CDR3 in DNA: TGTGCCAGCAGCCGAGATAACAGTGGGTCCTACGAGCAGTACTTC.

On this clone: Compared with germline, one end of the junction differs, possibly owing to a read error. The chain has TRBV5-6 and TRBJ1-2, with 10 bases aligning to TRBD1. CDR3 length equals 15 residues. Germline V gene sequence: CDR1 SGHDT, CDR2 YYEEEE. In nucleotides, the CDR3 is TGTGCCAGCAGCCGCGACAGGGGGCCAAACTATGGCTACCCCTTC. This translates into CASSRDRGPNYGYPF. Variable domain in full (rest from reference TRBV5-6 and TRBJ1-2): DAGVTQSPTHLIKTRGQQVTLRCSPKSGHDTVSWYQQALGQGPQFIFQYYEEEERQRGNFPDRFSGHQFPNYSSELNVNALLLGDSALYLCASSRDRGPNYGYPFGSGTRLTVV.

The J gene is TRBJ2-3, the V gene TRBV5-4; 8 nucleotides agree with TRBD2. The CDR3 has 15 amino acids. Germline V gene data show CDR1 as SGHNT and CDR2 as YYREEE (reference sequence). With V trimmed by 5 bases and J by 1 base, 6 bases remained unmatched. The chain's CDR3 is CASSYPGLGTDTQYF. The CDR3 nucleotides read TGTGCCAGCAGTTATCCGGGACTAGGCACAGATACGCAGTATTTT.

The V gene is TRBV2, the J gene TRBJ2-1; D is ambiguous. CDR1 and CDR2 (germline): SNHLY, FYNNEI. Trimming shortened V by 4 bases and J by 9 bases, and 16 bases separated the two germline ends. CDR3 length equals 14 residues. The CDR3 protein is CASSGEASRGEQFF. As DNA, the CDR3 is TGTGCCAGCAGTGGAGAGGCCTCACGCGGTGAGCAGTTCTTC.

The chain couples TRBV4-2 to TRBJ2-7; D might be TRBD2 (6 bases). The germline V gene encodes CDR1 LGHNA and CDR2 YNFKEQ. Trimming removed 0 bases at V and 3 bases at J, with 9 bases between. This CDR3 has 14 amino acids. The CDR3 reads CASSQEREDYEQYF. The CDR3 DNA follows: TGTGCCAGCAGCCAAGAGAGGGAGGACTACGAGCAGTACTTC.

This chain joins TRBV7-2 and TRBJ2-7; TRBD2 aligns across 11 bases. The length of the CDR3 is 15 residues. V trimming: 5 bases; J trimming: 0 bases; junction bases outside the gene matches: 3. Per the germline V gene, CDR1 is SGHTA and CDR2 is FQGNSA. The CDR3 is CASSQTSGSSYEQYF. The DNA for the CDR3 is TGTGCCAGCAGCCAAACTAGCGGGAGCTCCTACGAGCAGTACTTC.